The 23 T cell receptor beta chains in this list originate from one sample, sequenced in a study of blood T cell repertoires in COVID-19. The assay was immunoSEQ multiplex PCR, and TCRdb's table has in-frame clones only and misses some. The data contain about 290,000 clones, roughly 89% of them seen just once; the ten biggest clones take up over 8.5%. The sample taken for sequencing was peripheral blood. These receptor sequences come from a woman in her 30s with COVID-19, enrolled during active disease.

J is TRBJ1-1 and V is TRBV7-9, with D perhaps TRBD1 (5 bases). Germline loops: CDR1 SEHNR, CDR2 FQNEAQ (reference sequence). This CDR3 region has 14 residues. The V end was cut by 5 bases, the J end by 1 base, with 11 bases between. The CDR3 DNA is TGTGCCAGCAGCCCACATAGGGGGAACACTGAAGCTTTCTTT. Its translation: CASSPHRGNTEAFF.

The count of this clone is one. The DNA of the CDR3 is TGTGCCAGCAGCGCGACTCACGGGGTTCTCACTGAAGCTTTCTTT. Protein product: CASSATHGVLTEAFF. This sequence joins TRBV16 and TRBJ1-1; D gene unclear. The CDR3 consists of 15 residues. CDR1 and CDR2 from the germline V gene are KGHSY and FQNENV. V was trimmed by 5 bases and J by 4 bases, leaving 17 bases between them.

CDR3 DNA sequence: TGTGCCAGCAGCTTAGTAATTGGAGGGGGCAAGGGGCAGTACTTC. It is translated as CASSLVIGGGKGQYF. V and J are TRBV11-2 and TRBJ2-7, with D possibly TRBD1 on 7 matching bases. The CDR3 is made up of 15 amino acids. Germline lookup yields CDR1 SGHAT and CDR2 FQNNGV. V was trimmed by 1 base and J by 9 bases, leaving 19 bases between them.

The chain has TRBV7-2 and TRBJ2-1, with a tentative D call TRBD2 (5 bases). The germline CDR1 and CDR2 sequences are SGHTA and FQGNSA. Between the trimmed V and J ends, which lost 3 bases and 6 bases, there was a span of 6 bases. The CDR3 extends over 12 amino acids. The CDR3: CASSLRVNEQFF. CDR3 nucleotide sequence: TGTGCCAGCAGCTTGAGGGTCAATGAGCAGTTCTTC.

This clone showed up just once. The chain links TRBV5-6 to TRBJ2-3, with 7 bases that match TRBD1. The germline V gene encodes CDR1 SGHDT and CDR2 YYEEEE. V trimming: 2 bases; J trimming: 2 bases; junction bases outside the gene matches: 5. The CDR3 loop spans 15 amino acids. The CDR3, as DNA: TGTGCCAGCAGCTTAATACAGGGGTTCACAGATACGCAGTATTTT. Its protein is CASSLIQGFTDTQYF.

V and J are TRBV7-8 and TRBJ2-7, with 7 positions matching TRBD2. The V gene end was trimmed by 3 bases and the J gene end by 2 bases; junction bases not matched to a gene: 4. In germline, CDR1 is SGHVS, CDR2 FQNEAQ. The CDR3 sequence is 14 residues long. Written as DNA, the CDR3 is TGTGCCAGCAGCTTGGGTCTAGCGGCCTACGAGCAGTACTTC. The encoded protein is CASSLGLAAYEQYF.

The table lists this clone with a count of one. The chain couples TRBV13 to TRBJ1-2, with a tentative D call TRBD1 (5 bases). The V gene's germline CDR1 is PRHDT and CDR2 FYEKMQ (reference sequence). V lost 4 bases and J 5 bases, leaving 14 bases between the germline ends. The CDR3 is 14 amino acids. DNA of the CDR3: TGTGCCAGCAGCTCGCGGCCGGCAGGGTATGGCTACACCTTC. As protein: CASSSRPAGYGYTF.

The chain uses TRBV27 and TRBJ1-2, with D maybe TRBD1 (5 bases). Per the germline V gene, CDR1 is MNHEY and CDR2 is SMNVEV (reference sequence). Trimming pared 5 bases from V and 4 bases from J, leaving 14 bases between. CDR3 length: 14 residues. The CDR3 region has the DNA TGTGCCAGCAGTGCTCACGACAGTTTCTATGGCTACACCTTC. This encodes CASSAHDSFYGYTF.

This chain's CDR3 is CASSMGSGVNQPQHF. The CDR3, as DNA: TGTGCCAGTAGTATGGGTTCCGGGGTCAATCAGCCCCAGCATTTT. This chain links TRBV19 with TRBJ1-5; no clear D gene. V lost 3 bases, J lost 3 bases, and 12 bases lay in between. CDR3 length: 15 amino acids. Looked up from germline, CDR1 is LNHDA and CDR2 is SQIVND (reference sequence).

This chain uses TRBV27 with TRBJ1-2; 9 bases line up with TRBD1. Germline loops: CDR1 MNHEY, CDR2 SMNVEV (reference sequence). Trimming took 4 bases from V and 5 from J; bases not matched to a gene: 5. The CDR3 has 14 residues. The DNA for the CDR3 is TGTGCCAGCAGTTGGACAGGGGAGTATTATGGCTACACCTTC. Protein: CASSWTGEYYGYTF.

The V gene is TRBV12-5, the J gene TRBJ1-4; 8 bases are shared with TRBD1. CDR1 is LGHNT and CDR2 is FRNRAP in the germline V gene. Trimming at V came to 1 base and at J to 8 bases, leaving 12 bases not matched to a gene. CDR3 length equals 17 residues. CDR3 in DNA: TGTGCTAGTGGTTTGGGGGCAGGGGGCCCCTTAGGCGAAAAACTGTTTTTT. Amino acids: CASGLGAGGPLGEKLFF.

The rearrangement joins TRBV2 to TRBJ2-7, with D tentatively TRBD1 (6 bases). Germline V lookup: CDR1 SNHLY, CDR2 FYNNEI. The V end lost 0 bases, the J end lost 3 bases, and 15 bases lay between the germline ends. This CDR3 region has 16 residues. CDR3 loop: CASSEAGHKSGYEQYF. Here the CDR3 DNA reads TGTGCCAGCAGTGAAGCGGGACATAAATCGGGCTACGAGCAGTACTTC.

This chain links TRBV5-1 with TRBJ2-3; 12 bases are shared with TRBD2. J gave up 4 bases and V 4 bases, and 7 bases lay outside the gene matches. The CDR3 spans 16 residues. In germline, CDR1 is SGHRS, CDR2 YFSETQ. In nucleotides, the CDR3 is TGCGCCAGCAGCGAGCTAGCGGGGGGGGTCCCAGATACGCAGTATTTT. It translates to CASSELAGGVPDTQYF.

This chain links TRBV19 with TRBJ2-1; 11 bases agree with TRBD2. The CDR3 is 15 residues long. V shed 5 bases and J 4 bases; nucleotides not matched to a gene: 4. Germline CDR1 LNHDA, CDR2 SQIVND (reference sequence). This CDR3 is CASSLAGGPYNEQFF. Written as DNA, the CDR3 is TGTGCCAGTAGTTTAGCGGGGGGGCCATACAATGAGCAGTTCTTC.

The rearrangement links TRBV18 to TRBJ1-3; 7 bases match TRBD1. This CDR3 is 18 amino acids long. Germline V gives CDR1 KGHSH, CDR2 LQKENI. The V gene end was trimmed by 1 base and the J gene end by 0 bases; junction bases not matched to a gene: 9. CDR3 in amino acids: CASSPRVQQGNSGNTIYF. In DNA, the CDR3 is TGTGCCAGCTCACCACGAGTCCAACAGGGGAACTCTGGAAACACCATATATTTT.

V and J are TRBV27 and TRBJ1-2; 7 bases match TRBD1. Germline V gene lookup returns CDR1 MNHEY and CDR2 SMNVEV (reference sequence). This CDR3 has 16 residues. V was clipped by 5 bases and J by 0 bases; unmatched bases: 9. The DNA of the CDR3 is TGTGCCAGCAGTGCCAAGGACAGGCCCGCTAACTATGGCTACACCTTC. As protein: CASSAKDRPANYGYTF.

The V call is TRBV6-5, the J call TRBJ1-3; 7 bases agree with TRBD1. There are 15 residues in the CDR3. The germline V gene encodes CDR1 MNHEY and CDR2 SVGAGI. V lost 2 bases and J lost 0; bases outside the gene matches: 1. The CDR3 reads CASSYDRASGNTIYF. CDR3 DNA: TGTGCCAGCAGTTACGACAGGGCCTCTGGAAACACCATATATTTT.

The rearrangement uses TRBV2 and TRBJ2-4, with D possibly TRBD2 on 5 matching bases. Germline V gene data show CDR1 as SNHLY and CDR2 as FYNNEI. Trimming took off 6 bases at V and 7 bases at J, with 13 bases between the two ends. The CDR3 runs to 13 residues. In DNA, the CDR3 is TGTGCCAGCAGCTCGGGGTTCTCGAACATTCAGTACTTC. This sequence encodes CASSSGFSNIQYF.

This clone was found once. The chain couples TRBV10-1 to TRBJ2-5; D possibly corresponds to TRBD2 (7 bases). The germline V gene has CDR1 WNHNN and CDR2 SYGVQD (reference sequence). This CDR3 is 15 amino acids long. Trimming stripped 3 bases from V and 3 bases from J, with 14 bases between. CDR3 nucleotides: TGCGCCAGCAGTGAAGGGGGGGAAGGAAAAGAGACCCAGTACTTC. Protein product: CASSEGGEGKETQYF.

V is TRBV25-1 and J is TRBJ1-2; 9 nucleotides line up with TRBD1. The CDR3 runs to 15 residues. Germline CDR1 MGHDK, CDR2 SYGVNS. Trimming took 6 bases from V and 2 from J; bases not matched to a gene: 7. CDR3: CASSRGTGKNYGYTF. In DNA, the CDR3 is TGTGCCAGCAGCCGCGGGACAGGGAAGAACTATGGCTACACCTTC.

The chain carries TRBV29-1 and TRBJ2-2, with a possible D match to TRBD1 (5 bases). V lost 5 bases, J lost 1 base, and 8 bases lay in between. Germline V gene lookup returns CDR1 SQVTM and CDR2 ANQGSEA. The CDR3 runs 13 residues. The chain's CDR3 is CSVPQVNTGELFF. CDR3 DNA: TGCAGCGTTCCACAGGTGAACACCGGGGAGCTGTTTTTT.

This rearrangement joins TRBV6-5 to TRBJ1-5, with 8 bases aligning to TRBD1. The CDR3 extends over 15 amino acids. J was trimmed by 7 bases and V by 5 bases; bases with no gene match: 10. Germline V gene data show CDR1 as MNHEY and CDR2 as SVGAGI. The CDR3 nucleotides read TGTGCCAGCAGTCGTCTAACAGGGGGGGACCAGCCCCAGCATTTT. It specifies CASSRLTGGDQPQHF.

This chain joins TRBV24-1 and TRBJ1-1, with D perhaps matching TRBD1 (5 bases). The germline V and J ends were trimmed by 7 bases and 4 bases, with 12 bases remaining between them. Germline V gives CDR1 KGHDR, CDR2 SFDVKD. The CDR3 has 13 residues. The CDR3 spells CATRQGYSTEAFF. The CDR3 nucleotides read TGTGCCACCAGGCAGGGCTACTCCACTGAAGCTTTCTTT.